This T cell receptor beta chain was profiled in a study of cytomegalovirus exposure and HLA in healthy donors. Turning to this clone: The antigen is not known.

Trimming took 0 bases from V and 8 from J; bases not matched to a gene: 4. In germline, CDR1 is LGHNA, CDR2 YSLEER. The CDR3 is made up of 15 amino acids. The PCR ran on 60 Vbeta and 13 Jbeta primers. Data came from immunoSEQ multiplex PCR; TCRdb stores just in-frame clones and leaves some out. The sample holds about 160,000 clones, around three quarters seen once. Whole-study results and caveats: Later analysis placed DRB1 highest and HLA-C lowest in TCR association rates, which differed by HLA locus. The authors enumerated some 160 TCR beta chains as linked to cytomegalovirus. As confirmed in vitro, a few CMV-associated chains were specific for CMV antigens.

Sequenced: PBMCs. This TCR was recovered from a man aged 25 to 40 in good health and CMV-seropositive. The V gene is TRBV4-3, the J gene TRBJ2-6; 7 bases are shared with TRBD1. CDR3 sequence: CASSQDTGASNVLTF. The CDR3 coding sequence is TGCGCCAGCAGCCAAGATACAGGGGCCTCCAACGTCCTGACTTTC.